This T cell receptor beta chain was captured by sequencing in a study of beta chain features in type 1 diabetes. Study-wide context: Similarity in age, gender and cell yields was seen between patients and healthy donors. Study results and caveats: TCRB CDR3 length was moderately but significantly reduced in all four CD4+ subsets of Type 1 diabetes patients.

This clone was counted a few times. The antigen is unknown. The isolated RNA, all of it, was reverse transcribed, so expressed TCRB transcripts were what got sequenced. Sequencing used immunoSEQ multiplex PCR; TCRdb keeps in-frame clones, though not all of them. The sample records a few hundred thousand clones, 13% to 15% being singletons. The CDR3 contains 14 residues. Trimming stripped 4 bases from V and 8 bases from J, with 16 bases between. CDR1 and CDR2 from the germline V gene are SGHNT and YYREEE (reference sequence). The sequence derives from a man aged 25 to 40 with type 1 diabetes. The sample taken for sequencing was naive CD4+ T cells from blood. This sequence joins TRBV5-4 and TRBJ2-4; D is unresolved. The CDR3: CASSPGRNIHIQYF. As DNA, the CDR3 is TGTGCCAGCAGCCCAGGTCGGAACATCCACATTCAGTACTTC.